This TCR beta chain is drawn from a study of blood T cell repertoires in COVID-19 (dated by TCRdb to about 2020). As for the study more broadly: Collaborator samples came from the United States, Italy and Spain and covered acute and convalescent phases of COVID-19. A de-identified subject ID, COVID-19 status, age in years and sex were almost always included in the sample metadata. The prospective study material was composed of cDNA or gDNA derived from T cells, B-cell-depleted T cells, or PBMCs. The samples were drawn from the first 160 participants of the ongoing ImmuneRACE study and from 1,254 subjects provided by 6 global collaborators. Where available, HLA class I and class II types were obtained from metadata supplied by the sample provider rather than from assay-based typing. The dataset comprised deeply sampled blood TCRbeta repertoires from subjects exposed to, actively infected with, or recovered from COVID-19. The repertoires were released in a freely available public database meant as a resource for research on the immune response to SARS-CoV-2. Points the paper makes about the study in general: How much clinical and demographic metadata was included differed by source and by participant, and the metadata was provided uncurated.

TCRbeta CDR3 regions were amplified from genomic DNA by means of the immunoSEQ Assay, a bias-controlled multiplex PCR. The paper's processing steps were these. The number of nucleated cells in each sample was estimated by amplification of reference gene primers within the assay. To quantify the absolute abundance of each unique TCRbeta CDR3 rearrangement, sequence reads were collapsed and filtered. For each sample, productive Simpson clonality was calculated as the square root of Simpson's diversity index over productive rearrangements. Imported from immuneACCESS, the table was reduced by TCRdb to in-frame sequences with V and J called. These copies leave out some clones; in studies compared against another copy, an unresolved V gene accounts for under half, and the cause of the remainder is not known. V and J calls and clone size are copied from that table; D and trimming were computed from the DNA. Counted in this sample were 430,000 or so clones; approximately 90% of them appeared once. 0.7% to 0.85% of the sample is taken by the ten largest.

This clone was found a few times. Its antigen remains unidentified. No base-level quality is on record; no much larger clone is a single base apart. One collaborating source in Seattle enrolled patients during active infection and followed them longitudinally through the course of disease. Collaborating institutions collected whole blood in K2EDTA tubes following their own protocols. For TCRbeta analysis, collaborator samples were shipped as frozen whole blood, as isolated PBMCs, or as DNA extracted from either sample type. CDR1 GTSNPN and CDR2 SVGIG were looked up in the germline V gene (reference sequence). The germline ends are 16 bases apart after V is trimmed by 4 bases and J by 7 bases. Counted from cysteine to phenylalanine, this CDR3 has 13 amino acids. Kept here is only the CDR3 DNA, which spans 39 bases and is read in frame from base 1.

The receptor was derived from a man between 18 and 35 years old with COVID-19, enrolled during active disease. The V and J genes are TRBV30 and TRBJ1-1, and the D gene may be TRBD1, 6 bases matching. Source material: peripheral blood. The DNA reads TGTGCCTGGACTCTCGGGCAGGGGAATGAAGCTTTCTTT. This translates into CAWTLGQGNEAFF.